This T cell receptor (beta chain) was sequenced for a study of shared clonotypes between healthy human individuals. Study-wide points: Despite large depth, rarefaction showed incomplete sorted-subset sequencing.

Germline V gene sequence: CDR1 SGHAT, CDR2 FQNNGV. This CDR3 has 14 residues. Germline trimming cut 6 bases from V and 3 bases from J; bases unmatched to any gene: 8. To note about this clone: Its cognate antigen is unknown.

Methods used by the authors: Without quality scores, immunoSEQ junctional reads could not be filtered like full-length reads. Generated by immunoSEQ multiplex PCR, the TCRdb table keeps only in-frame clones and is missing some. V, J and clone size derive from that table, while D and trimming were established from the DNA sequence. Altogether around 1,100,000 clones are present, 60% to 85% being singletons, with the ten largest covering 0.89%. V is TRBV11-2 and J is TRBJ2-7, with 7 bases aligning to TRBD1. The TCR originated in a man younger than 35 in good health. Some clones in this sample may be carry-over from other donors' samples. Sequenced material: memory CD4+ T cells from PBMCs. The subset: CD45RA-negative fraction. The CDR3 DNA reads TGTGCCAGCAGTTCCACAGGGGTAGTCTACGAGCAGTACTTC. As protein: CASSSTGVVYEQYF.